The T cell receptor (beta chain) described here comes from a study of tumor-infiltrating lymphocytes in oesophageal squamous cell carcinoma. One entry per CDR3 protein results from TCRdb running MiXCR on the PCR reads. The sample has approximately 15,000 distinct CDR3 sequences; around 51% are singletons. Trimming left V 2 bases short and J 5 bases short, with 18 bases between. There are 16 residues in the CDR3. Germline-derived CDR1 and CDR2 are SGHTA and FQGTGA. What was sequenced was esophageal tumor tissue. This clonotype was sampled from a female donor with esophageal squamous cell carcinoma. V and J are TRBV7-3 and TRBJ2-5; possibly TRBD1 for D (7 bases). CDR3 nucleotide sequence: TGTGCCAGCAGCTTAGGGGGGACAGTAAATAGGGAGACCCAGTACTTC. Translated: CASSLGGTVNRETQYF.